This TCR beta chain was profiled in a study of T-cell reconstitution after alpha-beta-depleted transplantation in children. This clonotype was picked up many times. Library preparation (for TCRbeta) was performed with unique molecular identifiers. TCRdb redid the calling of the PCR reads with MiXCR, one entry per CDR3 protein. The sample contains fewer than 120,000 distinct CDR3 sequences, over 9% of which appear only once. The sequence derives from a human donor who donated a stem cell graft to a child with acute lymphoblastic leukemia. Source: PBMCs from the stem cell graft donor, taken from the stem cell graft.

Here the CDR3 DNA reads TGTGCCAGCTGCGGTACTAGCGGGAGAACCTACGAGCAGTACTTC. Its protein product is CASCGTSGRTYEQYF. The rearrangement joins TRBV6-2 or TRBV6-3 to TRBJ2-7; TRBD2 matches 11 bases. The CDR3 has 15 residues. V shed 8 bases and J 2 bases; nucleotides not matched to a gene: 8. Germline CDR1 is MNHEY and CDR2 is SVGEGT.